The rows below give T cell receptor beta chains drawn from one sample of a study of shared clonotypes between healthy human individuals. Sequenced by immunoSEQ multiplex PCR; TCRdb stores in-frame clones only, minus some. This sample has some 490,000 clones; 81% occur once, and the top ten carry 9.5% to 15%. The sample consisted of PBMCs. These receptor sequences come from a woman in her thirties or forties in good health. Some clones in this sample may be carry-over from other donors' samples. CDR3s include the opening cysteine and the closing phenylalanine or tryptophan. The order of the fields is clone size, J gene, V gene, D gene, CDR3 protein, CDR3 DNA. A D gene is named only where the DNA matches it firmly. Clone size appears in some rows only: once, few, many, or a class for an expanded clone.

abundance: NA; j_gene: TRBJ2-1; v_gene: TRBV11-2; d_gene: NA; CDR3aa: CASSPGLSGSEQFF; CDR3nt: TGTGCCAGCAGCCCCGGACTGTCGGGGAGTGAGCAGTTCTTC
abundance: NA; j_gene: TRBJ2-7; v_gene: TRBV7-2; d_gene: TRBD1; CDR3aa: CASSTGQGVSYEQYF; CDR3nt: TGTGCCAGCAGCACCGGACAGGGTGTCTCCTACGAGCAGTACTTC
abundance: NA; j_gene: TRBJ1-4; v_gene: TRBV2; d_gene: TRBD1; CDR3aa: CASRMTTGPQKLFF; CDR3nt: TGTGCCAGCAGGATGACGACAGGGCCTCAAAAACTGTTTTTT
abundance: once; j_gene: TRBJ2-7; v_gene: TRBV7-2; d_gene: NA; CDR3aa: CASSLQQGTPYEQYF; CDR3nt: TGTGCCAGCAGCTTACAGCAGGGAACTCCCTACGAGCAGTACTTC
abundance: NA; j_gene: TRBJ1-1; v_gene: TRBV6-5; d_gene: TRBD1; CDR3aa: CASSYWTGHTEAFF; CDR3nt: TGTGCCAGCAGTTACTGGACAGGGCACACTGAAGCTTTCTTT
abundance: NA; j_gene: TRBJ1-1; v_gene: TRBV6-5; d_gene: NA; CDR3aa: CASSYLARRNTEAFF; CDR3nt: TGTGCCAGCAGTTACTTGGCCAGGCGGAACACTGAAGCTTTCTTT
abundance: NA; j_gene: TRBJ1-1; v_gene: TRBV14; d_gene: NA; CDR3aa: CASSQVERFIMNTEAFF; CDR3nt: TGTGCCAGCAGCCAAGTGGAGCGTTTCATAATGAACACTGAAGCTTTCTTT
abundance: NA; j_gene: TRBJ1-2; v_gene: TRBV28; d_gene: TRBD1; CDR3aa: CASARSLQGADYGYTF; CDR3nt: TGTGCCAGCGCCCGCTCCCTCCAGGGGGCTGACTATGGCTACACCTTC
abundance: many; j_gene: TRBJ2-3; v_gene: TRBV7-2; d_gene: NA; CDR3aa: CASSLGHGAGRTDTQYF; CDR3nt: TGTGCCAGCAGCTTAGGTCACGGAGCGGGTAGAACAGATACGCAGTATTTT
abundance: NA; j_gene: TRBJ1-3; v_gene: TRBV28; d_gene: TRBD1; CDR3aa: CASKRQGSGNTIYF; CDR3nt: TGTGCCAGCAAACGACAGGGCTCTGGAAACACCATATATTTT
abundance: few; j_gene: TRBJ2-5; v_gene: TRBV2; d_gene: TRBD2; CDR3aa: CASSGWGGAQYF; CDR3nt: TGTGCCAGCAGTGGTTGGGGGGGGGCCCAGTACTTC
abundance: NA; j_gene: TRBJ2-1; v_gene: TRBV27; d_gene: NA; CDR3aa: CASSPYPPQGMDEQFF; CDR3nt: TGTGCCAGCAGTCCCTACCCCCCTCAGGGTATGGATGAGCAGTTCTTC
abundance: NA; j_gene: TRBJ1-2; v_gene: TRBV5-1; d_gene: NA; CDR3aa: CASSLVSNTGGYTF; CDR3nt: TGCGCCAGCAGCTTGGTTTCTAATACAGGTGGCTACACCTTC
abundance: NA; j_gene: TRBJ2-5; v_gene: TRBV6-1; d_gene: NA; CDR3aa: CASSEAGGLETQYF; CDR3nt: TGTGCCAGCAGTGAAGCAGGAGGGCTAGAGACCCAGTACTTC
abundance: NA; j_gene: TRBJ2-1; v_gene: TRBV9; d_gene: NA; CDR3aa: CASSSASGLWYEQFF; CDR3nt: TGTGCCAGCAGCTCAGCCAGCGGTTTGTGGTATGAGCAGTTCTTC
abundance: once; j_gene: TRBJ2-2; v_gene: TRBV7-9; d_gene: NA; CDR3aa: CASSLVTGELFF; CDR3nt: TGTGCCAGCAGCTTGGTCACCGGGGAGCTGTTTTTT
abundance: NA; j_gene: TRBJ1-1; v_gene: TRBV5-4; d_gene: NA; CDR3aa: CASSLAPRDLLGSTEAFF; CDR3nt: TGTGCCAGCAGCTTGGCCCCACGGGACCTCCTAGGGAGCACTGAAGCTTTCTTT
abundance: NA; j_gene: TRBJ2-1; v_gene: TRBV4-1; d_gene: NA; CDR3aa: CASSQATPICEQLF; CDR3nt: TGCGCCAGCAGCCAAGCCACCCCGATCTGTGAGCAGCTCTTC
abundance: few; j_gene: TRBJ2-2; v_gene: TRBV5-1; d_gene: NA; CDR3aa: CASSPDRTNTGELFF; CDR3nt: TGCGCCAGCAGCCCCGACAGGACTAACACCGGGGAGCTGTTTTTT
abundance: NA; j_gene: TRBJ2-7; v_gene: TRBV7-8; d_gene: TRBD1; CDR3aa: CASSLFGGTGVNEQYF; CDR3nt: TGTGCCAGCAGCCTTTTTGGTGGGACAGGGGTGAACGAGCAGTACTTC
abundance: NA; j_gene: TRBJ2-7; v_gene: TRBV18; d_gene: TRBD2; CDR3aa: CASSLPGGSEQYF; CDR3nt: TGTGCCAGCTCACTCCCGGGGGGTTCCGAGCAGTACTTC
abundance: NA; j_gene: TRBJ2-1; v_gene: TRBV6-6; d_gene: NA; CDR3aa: CASSYAGVDEQFF; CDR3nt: TGTGCCAGCAGTTACGCAGGGGTCGATGAGCAGTTCTTC
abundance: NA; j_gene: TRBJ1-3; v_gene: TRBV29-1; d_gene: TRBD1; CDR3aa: CSVAEGGADTIYF; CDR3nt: TGCAGCGTCGCTGAAGGGGGCGCGGACACCATATATTTT
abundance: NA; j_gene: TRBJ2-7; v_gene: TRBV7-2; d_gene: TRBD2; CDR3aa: CASSSSAGGYEQYF; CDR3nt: TGTGCCAGCAGCTCCTCAGCGGGAGGATACGAGCAGTACTTC
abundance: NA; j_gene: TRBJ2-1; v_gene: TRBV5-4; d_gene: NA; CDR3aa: CASSLQGVDEQFF; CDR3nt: TGTGCCAGCAGCTTACAGGGAGTAGATGAGCAGTTCTTC
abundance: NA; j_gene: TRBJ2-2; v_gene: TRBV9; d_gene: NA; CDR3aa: CASSPNVGTGELFF; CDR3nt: TGTGCCAGCAGCCCCAACGTAGGGACCGGGGAGCTGTTTTTT
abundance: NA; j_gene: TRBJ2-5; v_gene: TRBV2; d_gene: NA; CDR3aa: CASSTGYQETQYF; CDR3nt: TGTGCCAGCTCTACAGGGTACCAAGAGACCCAGTACTTC
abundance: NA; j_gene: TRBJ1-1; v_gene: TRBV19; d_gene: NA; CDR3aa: CASTRVAGTMNTEAFF; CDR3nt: TGTGCCAGTACTCGAGTAGCAGGGACGATGAACACTGAAGCTTTCTTT
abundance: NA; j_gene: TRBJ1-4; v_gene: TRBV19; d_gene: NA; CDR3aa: CASSIRVTTNEKLFF; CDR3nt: TGTGCCAGTAGTATAAGGGTAACAACTAATGAAAAACTGTTTTTT
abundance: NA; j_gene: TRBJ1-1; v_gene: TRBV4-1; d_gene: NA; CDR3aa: CASSQDRNKNTEAFF; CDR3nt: TGCGCCAGCAGCCAAGATAGAAACAAGAACACTGAAGCTTTCTTT
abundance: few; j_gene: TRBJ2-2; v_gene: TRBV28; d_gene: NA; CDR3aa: CAIRVGRGTGELFF; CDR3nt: TGTGCCATACGAGTGGGCCGGGGCACCGGGGAGCTGTTTTTT
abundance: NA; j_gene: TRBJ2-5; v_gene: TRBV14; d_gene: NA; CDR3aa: CASSQVGSWGETQYF; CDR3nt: TGTGCCAGCAGCCAAGTAGGGTCCTGGGGAGAGACCCAGTACTTC
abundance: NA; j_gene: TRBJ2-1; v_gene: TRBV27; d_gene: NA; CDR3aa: CASSHQQGLSYNEQFF; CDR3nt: TGTGCCAGCAGCCACCAGCAGGGGTTGTCCTACAATGAGCAGTTCTTC
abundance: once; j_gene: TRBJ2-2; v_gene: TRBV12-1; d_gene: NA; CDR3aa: CASSPPSEEGDGELFF; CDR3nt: TGTGCCAGCAGCCCCCCAAGCGAAGAGGGGGACGGGGAGCTGTTTTTT
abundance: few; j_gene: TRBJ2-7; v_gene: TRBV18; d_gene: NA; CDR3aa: CASSQVDTREQYF; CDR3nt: TGTGCCAGCTCACAGGTGGACACTCGGGAGCAGTACTTC
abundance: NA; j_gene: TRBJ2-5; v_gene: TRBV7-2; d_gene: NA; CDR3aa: CASSIEGLQETQYF; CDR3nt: TGTGCCAGCAGCATTGAGGGATTGCAAGAGACCCAGTACTTC
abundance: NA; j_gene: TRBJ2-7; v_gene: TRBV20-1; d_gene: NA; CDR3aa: CSAREGRF; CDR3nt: TGCAGTGCTAGAGAGGGCAGGTTC
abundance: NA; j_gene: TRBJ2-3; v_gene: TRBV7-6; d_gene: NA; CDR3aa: CASSLDTDTQYF; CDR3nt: TGTGCCAGCAGCCTCGACACAGATACGCAGTATTTT
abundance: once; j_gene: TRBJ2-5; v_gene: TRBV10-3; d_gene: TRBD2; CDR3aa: CAISPSGLAGQETQYF; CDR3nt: TGTGCCATCAGTCCTTCGGGACTAGCGGGACAAGAGACCCAGTACTTC
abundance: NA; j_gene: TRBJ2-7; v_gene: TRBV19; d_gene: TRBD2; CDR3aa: CASSIGRGRSHEQYF; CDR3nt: TGTGCCAGTAGTATAGGGCGCGGGAGGTCCCACGAGCAGTACTTC
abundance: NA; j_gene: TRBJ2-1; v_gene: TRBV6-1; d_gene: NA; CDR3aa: CASSEELDFVGNEQFF; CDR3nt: TGTGCCAGCAGTGAGGAGTTGGACTTCGTGGGCAATGAGCAGTTCTTC
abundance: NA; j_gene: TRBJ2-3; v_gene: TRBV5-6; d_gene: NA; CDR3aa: CASSLVRKNTDTQYF; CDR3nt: TGTGCCAGCAGCTTGGTGCGGAAGAACACAGATACGCAGTATTTT
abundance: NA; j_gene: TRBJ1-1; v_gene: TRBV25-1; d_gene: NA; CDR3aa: CASRASGMNTEAFF; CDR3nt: TGTGCCAGCAGGGCCTCTGGTATGAACACTGAAGCTTTCTTT
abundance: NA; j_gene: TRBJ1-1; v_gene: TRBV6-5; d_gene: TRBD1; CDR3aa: CASSTQGASTEAFF; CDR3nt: TGTGCCAGCAGTACTCAGGGGGCGAGCACTGAAGCTTTCTTT
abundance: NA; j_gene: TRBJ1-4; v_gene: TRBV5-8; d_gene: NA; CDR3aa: CASSLWDEKLFF; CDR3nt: TGTGCCAGCAGCTTGTGGGATGAAAAACTGTTTTTT
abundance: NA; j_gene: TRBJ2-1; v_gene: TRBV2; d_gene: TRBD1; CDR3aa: CASSDQGVYNEQFF; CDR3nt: TGTGCCAGCAGTGACCAGGGGGTCTACAATGAGCAGTTCTTC
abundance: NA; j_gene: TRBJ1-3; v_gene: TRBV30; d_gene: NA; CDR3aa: CAWGAVLVSGNTIYF; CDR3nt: TGTGCCTGGGGGGCCGTACTGGTCTCTGGAAACACCATATATTTT
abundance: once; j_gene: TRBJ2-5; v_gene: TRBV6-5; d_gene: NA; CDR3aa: CASSSEDRHQETQYF; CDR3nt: TGTGCCAGCAGTTCCGAAGACAGGCATCAAGAGACCCAGTACTTC
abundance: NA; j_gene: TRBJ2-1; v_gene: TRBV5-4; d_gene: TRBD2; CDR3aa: CASSFPGLAGGVPYNEQFF; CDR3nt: TGTGCCAGCAGCTTTCCGGGACTAGCGGGAGGGGTTCCCTACAATGAGCAGTTCTTC
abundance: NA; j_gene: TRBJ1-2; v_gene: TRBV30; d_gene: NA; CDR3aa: CAWSVQGRVPGYTF; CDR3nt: TGTGCCTGGAGTGTACAAGGACGGGTCCCGGGCTACACCTTC
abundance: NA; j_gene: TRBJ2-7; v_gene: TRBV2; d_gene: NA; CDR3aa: CASGRDYEQYF; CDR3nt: TGTGCCAGCGGCCGAGACTACGAGCAGTACTTC
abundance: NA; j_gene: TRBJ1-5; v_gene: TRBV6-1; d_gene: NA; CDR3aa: CASSGASGTPDQPQHF; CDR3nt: TGTGCCAGCAGTGGGGCTTCCGGGACACCAGATCAGCCCCAGCATTTT
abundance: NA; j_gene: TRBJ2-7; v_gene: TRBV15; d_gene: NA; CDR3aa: CATSRDNFRDGSYEQYF; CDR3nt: TGTGCCACCAGCAGAGATAATTTCCGGGATGGGTCCTACGAGCAGTACTTC
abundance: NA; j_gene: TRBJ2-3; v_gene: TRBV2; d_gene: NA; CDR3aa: CASSERDASTDTQYF; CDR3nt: TGTGCCAGCAGTGAACGGGACGCCAGCACAGATACGCAGTATTTT
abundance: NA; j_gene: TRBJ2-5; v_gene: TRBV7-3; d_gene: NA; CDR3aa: CASSLAAGLVETQYF; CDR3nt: TGTGCCAGCAGCTTAGCCGCAGGGCTCGTAGAGACCCAGTACTTC
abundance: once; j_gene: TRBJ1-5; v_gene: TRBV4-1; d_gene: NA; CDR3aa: CASSQDGNSNQPQHF; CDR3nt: TGCGCCAGCAGCCAAGATGGGAATAGCAATCAGCCCCAGCATTTT
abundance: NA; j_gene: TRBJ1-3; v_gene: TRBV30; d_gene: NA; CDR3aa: CACATEFTGNTIYF; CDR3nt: TGTGCCTGCGCGACAGAGTTCACTGGAAACACCATATATTTT
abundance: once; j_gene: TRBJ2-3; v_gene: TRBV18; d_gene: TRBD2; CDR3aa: CASSPERLAGVDTQYF; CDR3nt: TGTGCCAGCTCACCCGAGAGACTAGCGGGAGTAGATACGCAGTATTTT